The subject of this entry is one T cell receptor beta chain. Its antigen remains unknown. Vbeta (60) and Jbeta (13) primers were used in the PCR. Method: immunoSEQ multiplex PCR; TCRdb's copy keeps in-frame clones and lacks some. The sample shows 110,000 or so clones, approximately 69% of them seen only once. After removal of 7 bases from V and 6 bases from J, the junction contained 8 bases not matched to a gene. CDR3 length equals 14 residues. CDR1 SQVTM and CDR2 ANQGSEA come from the germline V gene. The sample is drawn from a study of cytomegalovirus exposure and HLA in healthy donors. About the study: Early on, a data release was issued that held 65 million to 100 million unique TCRs from HLA-typed donors.

Sampled while nominally healthy, donors likely had unrecorded immune exposures. Study results and caveats: In all likelihood, a cluster of highly shared sequence variants was a sequencing artifact.

This chain uses TRBV29-1 with TRBJ2-1; TRBD2 matches 11 bases. The specimen was PBMCs. The sequence derives from a woman aged 40 to 50 in good health and CMV-seropositive. The CDR3 is CSARTSGRGNEQFF. Written as DNA, the CDR3 is TGCAGCGCCCGAACTAGCGGGAGAGGCAATGAGCAGTTCTTC.